Included here is one T cell receptor beta chain sequence, with context. This entry comes from a study of blood T cell repertoires in COVID-19. Study summary: Samples taken during acute and convalescent COVID-19 were collected in the United States, Italy and Spain.

Using immunoSEQ multiplex PCR, the repertoire was profiled, and TCRdb retains in-frame clones only, with some absent. The sample contains about 130,000 clones, roughly 89% of which appear only once. CDR1 and CDR2 from the germline V gene are SGHTA and FQGTGA. This CDR3 has 14 amino acids. V dropped 6 bases and J dropped 1; count of bases not matched to a gene: 5. The sample was peripheral blood. The chain links TRBV7-3 to TRBJ1-1; the match to TRBD1 covers 7 bases. The sequence derives from a man in his sixties with COVID-19, enrolled during active disease. The CDR3: CASSTGAANTEAFF. CDR3 sequence (DNA): TGTGCCAGCAGTACAGGGGCAGCGAACACTGAAGCTTTCTTT.